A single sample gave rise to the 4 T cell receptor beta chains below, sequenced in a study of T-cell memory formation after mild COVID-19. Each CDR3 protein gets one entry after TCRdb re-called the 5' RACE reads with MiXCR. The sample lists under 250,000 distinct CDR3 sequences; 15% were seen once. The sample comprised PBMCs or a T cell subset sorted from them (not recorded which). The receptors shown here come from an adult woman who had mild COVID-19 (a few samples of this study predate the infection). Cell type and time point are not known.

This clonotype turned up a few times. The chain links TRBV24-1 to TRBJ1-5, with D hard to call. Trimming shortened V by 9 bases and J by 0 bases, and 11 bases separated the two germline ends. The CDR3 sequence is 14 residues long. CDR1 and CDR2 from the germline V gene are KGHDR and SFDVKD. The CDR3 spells CATARAHSNQPQHF. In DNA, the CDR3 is TGTGCCACCGCGAGGGCTCATAGCAATCAGCCCCAGCATTTT.

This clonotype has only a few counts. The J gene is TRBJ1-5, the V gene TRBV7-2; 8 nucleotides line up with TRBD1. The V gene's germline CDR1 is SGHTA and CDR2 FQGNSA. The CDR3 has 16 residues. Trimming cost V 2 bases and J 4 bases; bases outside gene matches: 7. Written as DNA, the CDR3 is TGTGCCAGCAGCTTAACCGGGACAGGAAGAAATCAGCCCCAGCATTTT. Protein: CASSLTGTGRNQPQHF.

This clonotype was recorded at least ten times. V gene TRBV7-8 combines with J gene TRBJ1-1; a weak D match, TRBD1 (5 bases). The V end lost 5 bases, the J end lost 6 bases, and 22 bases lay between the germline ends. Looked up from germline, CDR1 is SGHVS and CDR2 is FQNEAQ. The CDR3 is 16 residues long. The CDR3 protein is CASSPLTPGRGAEAFF. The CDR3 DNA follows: TGTGCCAGCAGCCCGCTTACACCGGGGCGTGGGGCTGAAGCTTTCTTT.

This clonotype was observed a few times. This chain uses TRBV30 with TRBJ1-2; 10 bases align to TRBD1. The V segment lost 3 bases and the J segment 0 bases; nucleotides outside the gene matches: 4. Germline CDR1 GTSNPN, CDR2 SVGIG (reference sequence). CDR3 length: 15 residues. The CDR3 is CAWSGQGGSNYGYTF. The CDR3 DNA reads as TGTGCCTGGAGCGGACAGGGGGGTTCTAACTATGGCTACACCTTC.